The TCR beta chain under discussion was sequenced for a study of Graves' ophthalmopathy and Graves' hyperthyroidism. General study findings and limits: Blood also held most thyroid clonotypes expanded above 0.001 frequency. The model's ophthalmopathy progression predictions had around 67% sensitivity and roughly 72% specificity.

Amplified TCR beta CDR3 regions were obtained using RNA transcripts as template. HTBI-primed first-round RT-PCR preceded second-round multiplex PCR. TCRdb reanalysed the multiplex PCR reads using MiXCR and keeps one entry per CDR3 protein. The sample lists 360,000 or so distinct CDR3 sequences, approximately 20% occurring once. Clinical symptoms, serum thyroxine, TRAb, thyroid ultrasound and orbital computed tomography determined diagnosis. The germline CDR1 and CDR2 sequences are SGHNT and YENEEA. The CDR3 totals 15 residues. Note on this clonotype: Antigen: not known. The junction shows a germline mismatch at one end, possibly a read error.

The sequenced material came from peripheral blood. The rearrangement joins TRBV11-3 to TRBJ2-5; 8 bases agree with TRBD1. The sequence was collected from a woman aged 18-35 years with Graves' ophthalmopathy. CDR3: CATSRGTGDQETQYF. The CDR3 DNA sequence: TGTGCCACCAGCAGAGGGACAGGAGACCAAGAGACCCAGTACTTC.